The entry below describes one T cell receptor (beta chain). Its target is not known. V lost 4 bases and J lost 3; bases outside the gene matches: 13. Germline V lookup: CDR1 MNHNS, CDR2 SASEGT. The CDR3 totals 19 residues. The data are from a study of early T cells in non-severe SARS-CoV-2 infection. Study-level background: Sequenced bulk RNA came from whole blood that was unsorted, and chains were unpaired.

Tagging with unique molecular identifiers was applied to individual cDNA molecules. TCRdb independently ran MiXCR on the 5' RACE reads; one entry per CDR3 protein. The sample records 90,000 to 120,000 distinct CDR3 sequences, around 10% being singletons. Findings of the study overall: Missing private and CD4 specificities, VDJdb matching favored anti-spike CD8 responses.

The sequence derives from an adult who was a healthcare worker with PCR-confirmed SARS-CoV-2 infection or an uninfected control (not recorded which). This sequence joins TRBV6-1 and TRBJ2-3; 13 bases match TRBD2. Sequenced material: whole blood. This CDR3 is CASSGPLRLAGGQTDTQYF. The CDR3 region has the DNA TGTGCCAGCAGTGGGCCCCTCCGACTAGCGGGGGGCCAAACAGATACGCAGTATTTT.